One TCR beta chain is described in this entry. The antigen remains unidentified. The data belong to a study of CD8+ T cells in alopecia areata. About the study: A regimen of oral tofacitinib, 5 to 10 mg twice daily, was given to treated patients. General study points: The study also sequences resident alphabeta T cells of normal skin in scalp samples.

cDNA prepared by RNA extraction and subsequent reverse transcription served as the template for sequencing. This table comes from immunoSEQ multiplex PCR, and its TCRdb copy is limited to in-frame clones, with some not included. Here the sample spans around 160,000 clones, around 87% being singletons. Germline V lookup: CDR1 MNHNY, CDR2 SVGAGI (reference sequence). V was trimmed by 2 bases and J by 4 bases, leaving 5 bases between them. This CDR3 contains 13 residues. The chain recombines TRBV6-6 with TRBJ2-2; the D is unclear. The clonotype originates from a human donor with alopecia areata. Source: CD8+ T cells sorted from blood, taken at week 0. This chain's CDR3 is CASSYGSTGELFF. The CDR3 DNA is TGTGCCAGCAGTTACGGTAGCACCGGGGAGCTGTTTTTT.